This T cell receptor beta chain derives from a study of persistence of HIV-infected CD4 T cells. Findings of the study overall: TCR analyses could not target the rare provirus-carrying CMV-responding cells.

Nonspecific anti-CD3/anti-CD28 bead stimulation represents the broad CD4+ T cell repertoire. Sorting selected CD4+ T cells upregulating both CD40 ligand and CD69. PBMCs were depleted of CD8+ T cells before stimulation. The libraries were made with immunoSEQ version 4 in survey mode. Using immunoSEQ multiplex PCR, the repertoire was profiled, and TCRdb retains in-frame clones only, with some absent. The data contain 35,000 to 50,000 clones, more than 80% of them singletons. With respect to this clone: As yet, its antigen is unknown.

The sequence derives from an adult man with HIV who was CMV-seropositive. The sequenced sample was CD4+ T cells sorted from PBMCs after approximately 19-hour stimulation, obtained from a patient who received antiretroviral therapy.

The CDR3: CASSSGGSSAEQYF. DNA for the CDR3: TGTGCCAGCTCCTCGGGGGGGTCTAGTGCCGAGCAGTACTTC. The rearrangement joins TRBV6-5 to TRBJ2-7; 8 nucleotides match TRBD2. J gave up 6 bases and V 8 bases, and 12 bases lay outside the gene matches. CDR3 length: 14 residues. Germline V CDR1 and CDR2: MNHEY, SVGAGI.